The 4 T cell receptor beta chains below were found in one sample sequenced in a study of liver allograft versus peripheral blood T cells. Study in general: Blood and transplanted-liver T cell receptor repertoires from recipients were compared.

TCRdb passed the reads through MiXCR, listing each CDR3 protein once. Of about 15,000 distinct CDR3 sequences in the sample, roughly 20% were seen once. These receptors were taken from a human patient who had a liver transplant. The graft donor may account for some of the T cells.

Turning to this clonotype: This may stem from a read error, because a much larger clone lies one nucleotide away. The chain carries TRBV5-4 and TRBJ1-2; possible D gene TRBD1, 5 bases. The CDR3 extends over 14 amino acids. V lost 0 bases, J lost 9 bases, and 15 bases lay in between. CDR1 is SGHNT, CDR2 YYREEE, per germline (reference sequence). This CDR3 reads CASSLGGGRYCYTF. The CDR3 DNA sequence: TGTGCCAGCAGCTTGGGGGGGGGGAGATATTGCTACACCTTC.

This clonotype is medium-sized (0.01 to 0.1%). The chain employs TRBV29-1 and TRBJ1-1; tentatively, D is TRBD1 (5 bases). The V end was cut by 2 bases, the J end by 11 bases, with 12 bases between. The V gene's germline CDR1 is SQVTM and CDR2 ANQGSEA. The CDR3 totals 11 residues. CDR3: CSVEFGQRAFF. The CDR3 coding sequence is TGCAGCGTTGAATTCGGACAACGGGCTTTCTTT.

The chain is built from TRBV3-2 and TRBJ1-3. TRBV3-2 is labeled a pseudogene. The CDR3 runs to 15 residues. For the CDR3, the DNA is TGTGCCAGCAGCCAAGAGGCCAACTCTGGAAACACCATATATTTT. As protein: CASSQEANSGNTIYF.

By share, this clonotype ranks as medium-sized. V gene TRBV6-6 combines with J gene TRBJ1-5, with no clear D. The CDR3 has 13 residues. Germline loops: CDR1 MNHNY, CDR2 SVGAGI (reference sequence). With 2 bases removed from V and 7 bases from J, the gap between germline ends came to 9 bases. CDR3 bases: TGTGCCAGCAGTTACCGAGTCGGGCAGCCCCAGCATTTT. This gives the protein CASSYRVGQPQHF.